This paragraph covers one T cell receptor (beta chain) sequence. As yet, its antigen is unknown. These data come from a study of glioma-infiltrating T cells. General study findings and limits: Above-expected tissue-blood divergence occurred in all gliomas, most in low-grade ones.

The iRepertoire nested amplicon-rescue multiplex PCR amplified TCR alpha and beta CDR3s from RNA. TCRdb reprocessed the multiplex PCR reads via MiXCR and lists one record per CDR3 protein. The sample holds over 130,000 distinct CDR3 sequences, 30% to 40% seen once. This CDR3 is built from 13 residues. Germline lookup yields CDR1 MDHEN and CDR2 SYDVKM. Trimming cost V 7 bases and J 6 bases, with 16 bases left between them. The clonotype originates from a human donor with low-grade glioma or glioblastoma, undergoing nonglioma brain surgery, or in good health (not recorded which). Sample: glioma tissue, nonneoplastic brain tissue, or PBMCs (not recorded which). The V and J genes are TRBV28 and TRBJ2-7, with D perhaps matching TRBD1 (7 bases). The CDR3 sequence is CASNMQGGLEQYF. In nucleotides, the CDR3 is TGTGCCAGCAACATGCAGGGGGGACTCGAGCAGTACTTC.